A single sample is the source of the 27 T cell receptor beta chains below, sequenced in a study of T cells after yellow fever vaccination. TCRdb reprocessed the 5' RACE reads via MiXCR and lists one record per CDR3 protein. This table holds approximately 150,000 distinct CDR3 sequences, 6.5% to 8.5% found once. The sequencing here drew on CD4+ T cells sorted from PBMCs, taken 5 days after the yellow fever booster vaccination. The receptors originated from a young man who received the YFV17D yellow fever vaccine.

This clonotype showed up many times. The chain is built from TRBV9 and TRBJ2-2, with TRBD2 identical over 9 bases. Losses at the gene ends were 4 bases for V and 8 bases for J; bases not matched to a gene: 12. The CDR3 is made up of 16 amino acids. Germline V lookup: CDR1 SGDLS, CDR2 YYNGEE. Here the CDR3 DNA reads TGTGCCAGCAGCCCCCGGGTAGCGGGAGCTCAGGGGGAGCTGTTTTTT. The encoded protein is CASSPRVAGAQGELFF.

This clonotype has just one count. The chain links TRBV7-7 to TRBJ1-2; a weak D match, TRBD1 (6 bases). The CDR3 is 16 amino acids. Trimming left V 3 bases short and J 7 bases short, with 21 bases between. Germline values: CDR1 SSHAT, CDR2 FNYEAQ (reference sequence). The CDR3 is CASSFVRDKTLGGYTF. The CDR3 DNA follows: TGTGCCAGCAGCTTCGTCCGGGACAAAACTCTGGGTGGCTACACCTTC.

This clonotype was observed many times. The chain links TRBV5-1 to TRBJ2-1; D remains ambiguous. Trimming left V 4 bases short and J 7 bases short, with 9 bases between. The CDR3 is made up of 12 amino acids. CDR1 and CDR2 from the germline V gene are SGHRS and YFSETQ. The CDR3 region has the DNA TGCGCCAGCAGCACAAGTGGGAATGAGCAGTTCTTC. It translates to CASSTSGNEQFF.

This clonotype was counted many times. The genes are TRBV12-3 or TRBV12-4 and TRBJ1-1; D call uncertain. The CDR3 loop spans 13 amino acids. Trimming removed 3 bases at V and 7 bases at J, with 12 bases between. This CDR3 is CASSFIMGLEAFF. For the CDR3, the DNA is TGTGCCAGCAGTTTCATTATGGGCCTTGAAGCTTTCTTT.

This clonotype was detected ten times or more. The rearrangement links TRBV9 to TRBJ2-3; D is ambiguous. CDR1 and CDR2 (germline): SGDLS, YYNGEE. V was shortened by 3 bases and J by 5 bases, with 13 bases between the two germline ends. The CDR3 loop spans 14 amino acids. The CDR3 loop reads CASSAVALGDTQYF. The CDR3 DNA reads as TGTGCCAGCAGCGCCGTAGCCCTGGGAGATACGCAGTATTTT.

This clonotype was detected many times. The chain links TRBV5-1 to TRBJ1-2; 7 bases fit TRBD1. Trimming removed 0 bases from V and 8 bases from J; junction bases left unmatched: 7. This CDR3 is built from 14 residues. Germline V gives CDR1 SGHRS, CDR2 YFSETQ. The CDR3 region is CASSLDREGGGYTF. The CDR3 DNA is TGCGCCAGCAGCTTGGACAGGGAAGGGGGCGGCTACACCTTC.

Many counts were recorded for this clonotype. The rearrangement uses TRBV30 and TRBJ2-1; 7 bases are a match to TRBD2. Germline CDR1 is GTSNPN and CDR2 is SVGIG (reference sequence). Trimming cost V 1 base and J 5 bases; bases outside gene matches: 14. The CDR3 sequence is 17 residues long. DNA of the CDR3: TGTGCCTGGAGTGCCTCAAGAACTAGCGCAGCTCACAATGAGCAGTTCTTC. Protein product: CAWSASRTSAAHNEQFF.

Ten or more counts support this clonotype. The gene calls are TRBV5-1 and TRBJ2-7; 9 positions agree with TRBD1. The junction had 5 bases not matched to a gene; V was cut back by 4 bases and J by 3 bases. The CDR3 spans 14 residues. CDR1 is SGHRS, CDR2 YFSETQ, per germline. The CDR3 nucleotides are TGCGCCAGCAGCCTAACGACAGGGGGCTACGAGCAGTACTTC. Its translation: CASSLTTGGYEQYF.

This clonotype was seen repeatedly, ten times or more. The chain has TRBV6-2 or TRBV6-3 and TRBJ2-7, with TRBD2 matching 7 bases. CDR3 size: 13 residues. From germline, CDR1 is MNHEY and CDR2 SVGEGT. Losses at the gene ends were 2 bases for V and 3 bases for J; bases not matched to a gene: 1. The CDR3 DNA is TGTGCCAGCAGTTACAAGCGGGACTACGAGCAGTACTTC. This codes for CASSYKRDYEQYF.

There are many counts of this clonotype. The chain has TRBV20-1 and TRBJ2-3; TRBD1 might be the D (6 bases). With 2 bases removed from V and 5 bases from J, the gap between germline ends came to 14 bases. This CDR3 is built from 14 residues. Germline CDR1 and CDR2: DFQATT and SNEGSKA (reference sequence). The CDR3 bases are TGCAGTGCTAGACGCCAGGGGCTAGGAGATACGCAGTATTTT. It codes for CSARRQGLGDTQYF.

V and J are TRBV30 and TRBJ2-1; 7 nucleotides align to TRBD2. The ends lost 4 bases at V and 0 bases at J; junction bases unmatched: 9. Germline V lookup: CDR1 GTSNPN, CDR2 SVGIG (reference sequence). CDR3 length: 16 amino acids. CDR3 region: CAWTPIGGSSYNEQFF. CDR3 nucleotides: TGTGCCTGGACCCCTATCGGGGGGTCCTCCTACAATGAGCAGTTCTTC.

This clonotype appeared many times. The V call is TRBV6-1, the J call TRBJ2-2; 7 nucleotides align to TRBD1. Per the germline V gene, CDR1 is MNHNS and CDR2 is SASEGT. V dropped 5 bases and J dropped 4; count of bases not matched to a gene: 7. The CDR3 is 15 residues long. The DNA for the CDR3 is TGTGCCAGCAGTCGTACAGGGGCTCTCACCGGGGAGCTGTTTTTT. It yields the protein CASSRTGALTGELFF.

CDR3 loop: CASSEGDGNTIYF. In DNA form, the CDR3 reads TGTGCCAGCAGTGAAGGCGATGGAAACACCATATATTTT. This chain links TRBV25-1 with TRBJ1-3; D uncertain. Trimming cost V 2 bases and J 3 bases, with 5 bases left between them. This CDR3 is 13 amino acids long. Germline V gives CDR1 MGHDK, CDR2 SYGVNS.

This clonotype was seen at least ten times. The V call is TRBV6-5, the J call TRBJ2-7; 11 bases align to TRBD2. The V segment lost 0 bases and the J segment 2 bases; nucleotides outside the gene matches: 3. The CDR3 is 16 amino acids. Germline assignment: CDR1 MNHEY and CDR2 SVGAGI. The CDR3 reads CASSYSTSGRAYEQYF. CDR3 DNA sequence: TGTGCCAGCAGTTACTCTACTAGCGGGAGAGCCTACGAGCAGTACTTC.

V gene TRBV7-2 combines with J gene TRBJ2-5; 8 bases align to TRBD1. This CDR3 contains 14 residues. Germline-derived CDR1 and CDR2 are SGHTA and FQGNSA. V shed 4 bases, J shed 7 bases, and the junction held 8 bases outside the gene matches. The CDR3 sequence: CASSSRQGSLTQYF. DNA for the CDR3: TGTGCCAGCAGCTCTAGACAGGGGAGTCTGACCCAGTACTTC.

The sample holds many counts of this clonotype. The chain couples TRBV10-3 to TRBJ1-1; D might be TRBD1 (5 bases). V was pared by 4 bases and J by 6 bases, with 6 bases between. The CDR3 has 11 residues. The V gene's germline CDR1 is ENHRY and CDR2 SYGVKD. CDR3 DNA: TGTGCCATCAGTGTGGGGGCTGAAGCTTTCTTT. Translation: CAISVGAEAFF.

This clonotype was seen at least ten times. V and J are TRBV7-3 and TRBJ2-2, with 14 bases matching TRBD2. Germline V gene data show CDR1 as SGHTA and CDR2 as FQGTGA. J lost 6 bases, V lost 5 bases, and 11 bases had no gene match. The CDR3 sequence is 18 residues long. The CDR3 DNA sequence: TGTGCCAGCAGCGTCGGGACTAGCGGGAGTCTCGGGCCCGGGGAGCTGTTTTTT. Translated, it gives CASSVGTSGSLGPGELFF.

This clonotype was seen ten or more times. This chain joins TRBV6-5 and TRBJ2-1; TRBD2 agrees at 12 bases. V lost 0 bases, J lost 5 bases, and 5 bases stayed unmatched. This CDR3 spans 17 amino acids. The germline V gene encodes CDR1 MNHEY and CDR2 SVGAGI. CDR3 loop: CASSYSTSGSIHNEQFF. The CDR3 DNA follows: TGTGCCAGCAGTTACTCGACTAGCGGGAGCATCCACAATGAGCAGTTCTTC.

Ten or more counts support this clonotype. V gene TRBV5-1 combines with J gene TRBJ1-2; no clear D. This CDR3 has 14 residues. Trimming removed 4 bases at V and 5 bases at J, with 15 bases between. Germline V CDR1 and CDR2: SGHRS, YFSETQ. The CDR3 nucleotides are TGCGCCAGCAGCCCAGATGAAGTGTCGTATGGCTACACCTTC. Amino acids: CASSPDEVSYGYTF.

This clonotype was found many times. The rearrangement links TRBV4-3 to TRBJ2-1; 7 nucleotides match TRBD1. This CDR3 spans 16 amino acids. CDR1 is LGHNA and CDR2 is YSLEER in the germline V gene. Trimming at V came to 0 bases and at J to 10 bases, leaving 12 bases not matched to a gene. In DNA, the CDR3 is TGCGCCAGCAGCCAAGATCAGGGGGTACTACCGTCGGAGCAGTTCTTC. Amino acid sequence: CASSQDQGVLPSEQFF.

Turning to this clonotype: The junction differs from germline at one of its ends, possibly a read error. The chain recombines TRBV20-1 with TRBJ2-7; 10 bases are a match to TRBD2. The CDR3 has 14 residues. Per the germline V gene, CDR1 is DFQATT and CDR2 is SNEGSKA (reference sequence). Written as DNA, the CDR3 is TGCAGTGCCAAGAGCGGGAGGGGTTCTTACGAGCACTACTTC. The encoded protein is CSAKSGRGSYEHYF.

This clonotype was seen ten or more times. The chain is built from TRBV6-5 and TRBJ2-5, with TRBD2 as a possible D gene (6 bases). The CDR3 runs to 14 residues. Trimming left V 7 bases short and J 5 bases short, with 17 bases between. The germline CDR1 and CDR2 sequences are MNHEY and SVGAGI. In nucleotides, the CDR3 is TGTGCCAGCATTAGGGCTCAGGCGGGGGAGACCCAGTACTTC. This encodes CASIRAQAGETQYF.

This clonotype was counted at least ten times. The V gene is TRBV7-9, the J gene TRBJ1-2, with TRBD1 matching over 7 bases. Germline CDR1 is SEHNR and CDR2 is FQNEAQ (reference sequence). The V gene end was trimmed by 5 bases and the J gene end by 4 bases; junction bases not matched to a gene: 7. CDR3 size: 14 residues. This CDR3 reads CASSLQGTSYGYTF. The CDR3 coding sequence is TGTGCCAGCAGCCTACAGGGGACCAGCTATGGCTACACCTTC.

This clonotype was recorded a few times. The J gene is TRBJ2-3, the V gene TRBV28; 7 positions agree with TRBD2. The CDR3 runs 17 residues. CDR1 and CDR2 from the germline V gene are MDHEN and SYDVKM. V shed 0 bases and J 3 bases; nucleotides not matched to a gene: 9. CDR3 amino acids: CASSLWSAGERTDTQYF. Here the CDR3 DNA reads TGTGCCAGCAGTTTATGGTCCGCGGGAGAGCGAACAGATACGCAGTATTTT.

The J gene is TRBJ1-5, the V gene TRBV20-1; tentative D call: TRBD1 (6 bases). Germline V lookup: CDR1 DFQATT, CDR2 SNEGSKA (reference sequence). The CDR3 contains 15 residues. V was shortened by 6 bases and J by 3 bases, with 18 bases between the two germline ends. The CDR3 DNA is TGCAGTGCCAGCGAGGGGGGCGGAAACAATCAGCCCCAGCATTTT. Translation: CSASEGGGNNQPQHF.

This clonotype was observed many times. CDR3 region: CASRSGTDNSPLHF. The CDR3 DNA sequence: TGTGCCAGCAGATCCGGGACAGATAATTCACCCCTCCACTTT. The rearrangement links TRBV12-3 or TRBV12-4 to TRBJ1-6; TRBD1 matches 7 bases. V trimming: 6 bases; J trimming: 5 bases; junction bases outside the gene matches: 4. The CDR3 loop spans 14 amino acids.

Regarding this clonotype: This may arise from a read error, as a much more abundant clone is one base away. The chain couples TRBV29-1 to TRBJ2-3; D gene ambiguous. The V gene's germline CDR1 is SQVTM and CDR2 ANQGSEA. The CDR3 totals 13 residues. Trimming removed 5 bases at V and 5 bases at J, with 14 bases between. CDR3 coding DNA: TGCAGCGTTTCGGGCAGGTGGGGAGATACGCAGTATTTT. Its translation is CSVSGRWGDTQYF.